One and the same sample provided the 10 T cell receptor beta chains below, sequenced in a study of blood T cell repertoires in COVID-19. The assay was immunoSEQ multiplex PCR, and TCRdb's table has in-frame clones only and misses some. Of about 270,000 clones detected, over 75% appear once; the ten largest clones hold 11%. Material for sequencing was peripheral blood. These receptors were taken from a woman in her 70s with acute or convalescent COVID-19.

The rearrangement uses TRBV6-4 and TRBJ1-2; tentatively, D is TRBD1 (5 bases). The germline CDR1 and CDR2 sequences are MRHNA and SNTAGT. V gave up 6 bases and J gave up 6 bases, with 14 bases separating them. The CDR3 is 13 amino acids. The CDR3 here is CASRDPRGHGYTF. CDR3 bases: TGTGCCAGCAGGGACCCGCGGGGCCATGGCTACACCTTC.

The V and J genes are TRBV5-1 and TRBJ1-5, with TRBD1 as a possible D gene (5 bases). V was trimmed by 1 base and J by 2 bases, leaving 10 bases between them. The germline gives CDR1 SGHRS, CDR2 YFSETQ. There are 15 residues in the CDR3. The CDR3 coding sequence is TGCGCCAGCAGCTTGAGCGGGGACCGCAATCAGCCCCAGCATTTT. It encodes CASSLSGDRNQPQHF.

The chain links TRBV7-7 to TRBJ2-7; D might be TRBD2 (6 bases). The CDR3 sequence is 16 residues long. Trimming pared 3 bases from V and 6 bases from J, leaving 21 bases between. The germline gives CDR1 SSHAT, CDR2 FNYEAQ (reference sequence). The CDR3 bases are TGTGCCAGCAGCTTCACCGGGGGATGCCGTCCTCTCGAGCAGTACTTC. It specifies CASSFTGGCRPLEQYF.

The V call is TRBV3-1 (or the pseudogene TRBV3-2), the J call TRBJ1-2, with 8 bases identical to TRBD1. This CDR3 spans 13 amino acids. Losses at the gene ends were 6 bases for V and 6 bases for J; bases not matched to a gene: 6. The germline V gene has CDR1 LGHDT and CDR2 YNNKEL (reference sequence). The CDR3 bases are TGTGCCAGCAGAGACAGGGGTGCCAATGGCTACACCTTC. This translates into CASRDRGANGYTF.

V gene TRBV27 combines with J gene TRBJ1-5; perhaps TRBD1 as D (5 bases). Germline V gene lookup returns CDR1 MNHEY and CDR2 SMNVEV (reference sequence). V lost 5 bases to trimming and J lost 2 bases, with 7 bases between them. The CDR3 is 13 residues long. This CDR3 reads CASSPQGNQPQHF. The CDR3 nucleotides are TGTGCCAGCAGTCCACAGGGCAATCAGCCCCAGCATTTT.

The rearrangement links TRBV25-1 to TRBJ2-2; 8 nucleotides align to TRBD1. The CDR3 sequence is 15 residues long. CDR1 and CDR2 from the germline V gene are MGHDK and SYGVNS. The V and J ends lost 3 bases and 1 base, in that order; junction bases with no gene match: 1. In nucleotides, the CDR3 is TGTGCCAGCAGTGACGGGACAGGGAACACCGGGGAGCTGTTTTTT. It specifies CASSDGTGNTGELFF.

The chain is built from TRBV3-1 (or the pseudogene TRBV3-2) and TRBJ2-3, with a tentative D call TRBD2 (6 bases). The germline gives CDR1 LGHDT, CDR2 YNNKEL (reference sequence). This CDR3 spans 13 amino acids. Trimming removed 8 bases from V and 1 base from J, with 10 bases in between. The CDR3 loop is CASGTGGTDTQYF. CDR3 bases: TGTGCCAGCGGGACGGGGGGCACAGATACGCAGTATTTT.

This clone has only a few counts. V gene TRBV5-4 combines with J gene TRBJ1-3; D not resolved. The germline V gene has CDR1 SGHNT and CDR2 YYREEE (reference sequence). This CDR3 has 15 residues. Trimming took off 3 bases at V and 8 bases at J, with 18 bases between the two ends. CDR3 region: CASSSARPGRDTIYF. CDR3 DNA: TGTGCCAGCAGCTCCGCCCGTCCGGGGAGGGACACCATATATTTT.

The sample holds one count of this clone. J is TRBJ1-2 and V is TRBV5-6, with a possible D match to TRBD1 (5 bases). The CDR3 has 16 amino acids. Trimming pared 6 bases from V and 4 bases from J, leaving 22 bases between. Germline CDR1 SGHDT, CDR2 YYEEEE. The CDR3 sequence is CASTKEKGLEGYGYTF. The CDR3 DNA is TGTGCCAGCACCAAGGAGAAGGGACTCGAGGGCTATGGCTACACCTTC. Together with reference TRBV5-6 and TRBJ1-2, the CDR3 gives the full variable domain: DAGVTQSPTHLIKTRGQQVTLRCSPKSGHDTVSWYQQALGQGPQFIFQYYEEEERQRGNFPDRFSGHQFPNYSSELNVNALLLGDSALYLCASTKEKGLEGYGYTFGSGTRLTVV.

The chain recombines TRBV27 with TRBJ2-3, with 8 positions matching TRBD1. Unmatched junction bases numbered 8, after V lost 0 bases and J lost 6 bases. CDR3 size: 16 residues. The germline gives CDR1 MNHEY, CDR2 SMNVEV (reference sequence). CDR3 coding DNA: TGTGCCAGCAGTTTATCCCCCAGGACAGGGAGGGATACGCAGTATTTT. Translation gives CASSLSPRTGRDTQYF.